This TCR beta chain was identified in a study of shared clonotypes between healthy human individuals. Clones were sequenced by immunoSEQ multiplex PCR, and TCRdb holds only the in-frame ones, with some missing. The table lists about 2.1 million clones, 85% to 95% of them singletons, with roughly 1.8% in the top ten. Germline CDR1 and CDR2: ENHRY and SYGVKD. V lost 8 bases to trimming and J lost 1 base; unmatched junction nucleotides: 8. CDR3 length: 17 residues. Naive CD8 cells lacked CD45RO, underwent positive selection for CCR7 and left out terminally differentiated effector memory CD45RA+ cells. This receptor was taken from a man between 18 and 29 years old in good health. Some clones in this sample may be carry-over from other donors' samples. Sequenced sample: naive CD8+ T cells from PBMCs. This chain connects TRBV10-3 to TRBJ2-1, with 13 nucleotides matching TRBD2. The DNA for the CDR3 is TGTGCCATCGCCGGGACTAGCGGGAAGGGGTCCTACAATGAGCAGTTCTTC. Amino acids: CAIAGTSGKGSYNEQFF.